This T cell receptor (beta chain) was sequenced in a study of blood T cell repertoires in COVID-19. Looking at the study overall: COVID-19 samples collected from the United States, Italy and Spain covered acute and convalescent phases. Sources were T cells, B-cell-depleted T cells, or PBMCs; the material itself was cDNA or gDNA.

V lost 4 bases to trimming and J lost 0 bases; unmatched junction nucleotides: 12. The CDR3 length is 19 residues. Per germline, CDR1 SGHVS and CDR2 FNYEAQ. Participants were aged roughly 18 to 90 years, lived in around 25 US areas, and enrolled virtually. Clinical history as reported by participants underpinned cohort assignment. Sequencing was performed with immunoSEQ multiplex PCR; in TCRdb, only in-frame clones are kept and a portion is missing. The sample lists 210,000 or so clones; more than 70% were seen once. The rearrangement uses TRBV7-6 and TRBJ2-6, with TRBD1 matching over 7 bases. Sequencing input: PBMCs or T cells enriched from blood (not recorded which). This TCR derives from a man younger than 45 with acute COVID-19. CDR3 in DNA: TGTGCCAGCAGCTCGGACAGGCCCCCGGTGAGCTCTGGGGCCAACGTCCTGACTTTC. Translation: CASSSDRPPVSSGANVLTF.